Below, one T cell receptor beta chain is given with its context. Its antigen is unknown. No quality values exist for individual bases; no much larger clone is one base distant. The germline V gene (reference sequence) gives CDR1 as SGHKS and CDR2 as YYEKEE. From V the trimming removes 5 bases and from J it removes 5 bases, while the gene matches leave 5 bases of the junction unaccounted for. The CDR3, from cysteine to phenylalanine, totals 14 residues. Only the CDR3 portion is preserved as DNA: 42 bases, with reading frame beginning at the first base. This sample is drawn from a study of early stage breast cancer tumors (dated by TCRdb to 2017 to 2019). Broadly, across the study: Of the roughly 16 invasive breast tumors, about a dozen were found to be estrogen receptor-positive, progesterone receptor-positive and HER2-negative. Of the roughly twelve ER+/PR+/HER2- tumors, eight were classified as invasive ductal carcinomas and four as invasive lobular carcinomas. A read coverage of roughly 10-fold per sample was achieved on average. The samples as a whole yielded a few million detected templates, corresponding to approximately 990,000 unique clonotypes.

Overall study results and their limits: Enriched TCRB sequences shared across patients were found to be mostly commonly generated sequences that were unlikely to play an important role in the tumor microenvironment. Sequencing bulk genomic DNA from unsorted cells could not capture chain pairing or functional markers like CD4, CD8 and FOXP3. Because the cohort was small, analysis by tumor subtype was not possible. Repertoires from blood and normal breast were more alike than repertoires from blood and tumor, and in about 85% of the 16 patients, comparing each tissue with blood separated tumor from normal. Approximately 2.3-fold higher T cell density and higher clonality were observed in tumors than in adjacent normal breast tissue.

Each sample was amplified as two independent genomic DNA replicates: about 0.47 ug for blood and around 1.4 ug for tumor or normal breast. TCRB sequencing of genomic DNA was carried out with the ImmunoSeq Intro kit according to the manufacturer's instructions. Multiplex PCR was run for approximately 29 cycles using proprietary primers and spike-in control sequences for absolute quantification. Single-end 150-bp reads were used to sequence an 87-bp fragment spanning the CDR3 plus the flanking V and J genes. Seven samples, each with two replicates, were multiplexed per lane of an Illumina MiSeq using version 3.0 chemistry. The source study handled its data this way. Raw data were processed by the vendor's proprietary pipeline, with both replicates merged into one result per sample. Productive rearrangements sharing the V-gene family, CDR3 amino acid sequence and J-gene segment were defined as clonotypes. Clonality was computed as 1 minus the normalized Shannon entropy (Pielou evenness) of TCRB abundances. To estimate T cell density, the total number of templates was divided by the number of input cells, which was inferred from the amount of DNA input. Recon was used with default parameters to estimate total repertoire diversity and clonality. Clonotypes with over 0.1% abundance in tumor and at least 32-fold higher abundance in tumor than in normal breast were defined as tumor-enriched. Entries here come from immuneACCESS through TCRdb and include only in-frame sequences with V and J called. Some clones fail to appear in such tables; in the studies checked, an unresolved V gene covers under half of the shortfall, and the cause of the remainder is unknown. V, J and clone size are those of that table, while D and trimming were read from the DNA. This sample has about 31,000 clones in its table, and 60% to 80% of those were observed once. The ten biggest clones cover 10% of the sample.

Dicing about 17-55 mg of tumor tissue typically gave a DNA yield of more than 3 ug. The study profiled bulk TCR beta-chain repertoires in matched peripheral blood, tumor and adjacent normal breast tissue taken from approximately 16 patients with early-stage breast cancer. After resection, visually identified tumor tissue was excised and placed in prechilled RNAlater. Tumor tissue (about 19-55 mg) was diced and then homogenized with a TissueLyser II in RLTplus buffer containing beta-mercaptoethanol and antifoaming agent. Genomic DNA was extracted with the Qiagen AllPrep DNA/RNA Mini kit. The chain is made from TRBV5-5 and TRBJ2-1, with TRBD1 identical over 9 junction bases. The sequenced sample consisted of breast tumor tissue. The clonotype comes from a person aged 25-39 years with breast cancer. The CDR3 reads CASSRRTGDNEQFF. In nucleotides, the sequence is TGTGCCAGCAGTCGTAGGACAGGGGACAATGAGCAGTTCTTC.